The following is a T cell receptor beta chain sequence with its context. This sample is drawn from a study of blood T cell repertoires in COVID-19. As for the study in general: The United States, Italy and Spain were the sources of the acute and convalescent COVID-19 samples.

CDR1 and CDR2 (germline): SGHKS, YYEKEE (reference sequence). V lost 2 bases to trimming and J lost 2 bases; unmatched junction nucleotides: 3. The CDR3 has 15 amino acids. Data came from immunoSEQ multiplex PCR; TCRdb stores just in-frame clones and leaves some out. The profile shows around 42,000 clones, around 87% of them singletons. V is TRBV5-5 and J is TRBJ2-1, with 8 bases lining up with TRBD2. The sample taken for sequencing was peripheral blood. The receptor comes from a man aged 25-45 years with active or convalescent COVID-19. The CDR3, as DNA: TGTGCCAGCAGCTTAGCGGGGGATACCTACAATGAGCAGTTCTTC. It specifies CASSLAGDTYNEQFF. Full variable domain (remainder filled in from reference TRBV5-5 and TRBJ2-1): DAGVTQSPTHLIKTRGQQVTLRCSPISGHKSVSWYQQVLGQGPQFIFQYYEKEERGRGNFPDRFSARQFPNYSSELNVNALLLGDSALYLCASSLAGDTYNEQFFGPGTRLTVL.